Presented here are 5 T cell receptor beta chains from one specimen sequenced in a study of cytomegalovirus exposure and HLA in healthy donors. Use of 60 Vbeta and 13 Jbeta primers characterized the PCR. Profiled with immunoSEQ multiplex PCR; TCRdb holds only in-frame clones, not every one. The sample table sets out approximately 150,000 clones. The sequencing sample was made of PBMCs. These receptors were taken from a woman aged 35 to 49 in good health and CMV-seronegative.

V gene TRBV6-6 combines with J gene TRBJ1-1; no firm D call. Trimming shortened V by 0 bases and J by 2 bases, and 13 bases separated the two germline ends. Per germline, CDR1 MNHNY and CDR2 SVGAGI (reference sequence). The CDR3 covers 16 residues. In DNA form, the CDR3 reads TGTGCCAGCAGTTACTCGAGGGCATACGATAACACTGAAGCTTTCTTT. Translated: CASSYSRAYDNTEAFF.

The V and J genes are TRBV4-1 and TRBJ2-6; possibly TRBD1 for D (6 bases). Trimming took off 3 bases at V and 4 bases at J, with 16 bases between the two ends. CDR1 is MGHRA and CDR2 is YSYEKL in the germline V gene. This CDR3 is 17 amino acids long. CDR3 region: CASSHRTQGSGANVLTF. The CDR3 DNA reads TGCGCCAGCAGCCATCGGACACAGGGCTCGGGGGCCAACGTCCTGACTTTC.

The V gene is TRBV25-1, the J gene TRBJ1-3; D is perhaps TRBD1 (6 bases). Germline loops: CDR1 MGHDK, CDR2 SYGVNS. The CDR3 consists of 18 residues. Trimming removed 2 bases from V and 0 bases from J, with 17 bases in between. The CDR3 protein is CASSEVVQGTGSGNTIYF. CDR3 nucleotides: TGTGCCAGCAGTGAAGTAGTACAGGGAACAGGCTCTGGAAACACCATATATTTT. Using reference TRBV25-1 and TRBJ1-3 for the parts outside the CDR3, the full variable domain is EADIYQTPRYLVIGTGKKITLECSQTMGHDKMYWYQQDPGMELHLIHYSYGVNSTEKGDLSSESTVSRIRTEHFPLTLESARPSHTSQYLCASSEVVQGTGSGNTIYFGEGSWLTVV.

The CDR3 region is CASSQDRKYSEAFF. CDR3 nucleotide sequence: TGTGCCAGCAGCCAAGATAGGAAATACAGTGAAGCTTTCTTT. The genes are TRBV4-2 and TRBJ1-1; no clear D gene. CDR1 is LGHNA, CDR2 YNFKEQ, per germline. The CDR3 runs to 14 residues. V was pared by 0 bases and J by 7 bases, with 12 bases between.

The CDR3 DNA is TGTGCCAGCGTACCGACAGGGTCCTATGGCTACACCTTC. Encoded protein: CASVPTGSYGYTF. The chain recombines TRBV27 with TRBJ1-2; 7 positions agree with TRBD1. Germline CDR1 and CDR2: MNHEY and SMNVEV (reference sequence). The CDR3 has 13 amino acids. The junction had 7 bases not matched to a gene; V was cut back by 8 bases and J by 4 bases.